The 10 T cell receptor beta chains reported below all come from one sample, sequenced in a study of post-analysis software for immune sequencing data. No antigen has been assigned to these receptors. Researchers reported that TCR beta cDNA libraries carried unique molecular identifiers. MiXCR was run by TCRdb on the PCR reads, yielding one entry per CDR3 protein. Among 700,000 to 900,000 distinct CDR3 sequences, under 60% were seen once, and the ten largest hold 4% to 5%. Overall study results and limits: Higher frequency in patients than in controls was seen for about five TRBV segments, with TRBV5-6, TRBV5-1 and TRBV20-1 among them.

The material sequenced was blood. These receptors were obtained from a girl aged 10 to 17 with multiple sclerosis.

The chain employs TRBV12-3 or TRBV12-4 and TRBJ2-7; D is perhaps TRBD1 or TRBD2 (5 bases each). V lost 7 bases and J lost 6, with 13 bases in between. The CDR3 is 12 residues long. CDR3 region: CASTTHGGEQYF. The CDR3 nucleotides are TGTGCCAGCACCACTCATGGGGGCGAGCAGTACTTC.

The V and J genes are TRBV28 and TRBJ2-4; D ambiguous. V was trimmed by 5 bases and J by 7 bases, leaving 12 bases between them. The CDR3 spans 13 residues. CDR1 is MDHEN and CDR2 is SYDVKM in the germline V gene. CDR3 loop: CASSTDQANIQYF. DNA for the CDR3: TGTGCCAGCAGTACTGACCAGGCCAACATTCAGTACTTC. The full variable domain, rest sourced from reference TRBV28 and TRBJ2-4, is DVKVTQSSRYLVKRTGEKVFLECVQDMDHENMFWYRQDPGLGLRLIYFSYDVKMKEKGDIPEGYSVSREKKERFSLILESASTNQTSMYLCASSTDQANIQYFGAGTRLSVL.

The CDR3 sequence is CASSQLDRAETQYF. In DNA, the CDR3 is TGTGCCAGCAGCCAGTTGGACAGGGCCGAGACCCAGTACTTC. The gene calls are TRBV12-3 or TRBV12-4 and TRBJ2-5, with 8 bases that match TRBD1. The trim removed 6 bases at V and 5 bases at J, leaving 8 bases unmatched. This CDR3 contains 14 residues.

This clonotype came up a few times. The chain employs TRBV27 and TRBJ1-5, with D possibly matching TRBD1 (6 bases). The CDR3 has 14 residues. Deletions cut 3 bases from V and 5 bases from J, with 11 bases between. CDR1 is MNHEY, CDR2 SMNVEV, per germline (reference sequence). The CDR3 DNA is TGTGCCAGCAGTTTTGTCGGGGGGCATCAGCCCCAGCATTTT. Protein product: CASSFVGGHQPQHF.

This sequence joins TRBV12-3 or TRBV12-4 and TRBJ2-4; D is unclear. The J call may be incorrect, as the DNA end agrees better with TRBJ2-7. The CDR3 consists of 15 residues. CDR3: CASSYDSPEAYEQYF. The CDR3 DNA follows: TGTGCCAGCAGTTATGACTCCCCCGAGGCCTACGAGCAGTACTTC.

This clonotype was picked up a small number of times. The V call is TRBV5-1, the J call TRBJ2-3; D is ambiguous. Deletions cut 4 bases from V and 5 bases from J, with 20 bases between. The CDR3 runs 16 residues. Looked up from germline, CDR1 is SGHRS and CDR2 is YFSETQ. CDR3 DNA sequence: TGCGCCAGCAGCCCTCTAGGTGCGGAGTCCCTAGATACGCAGTATTTT. This gives the protein CASSPLGAESLDTQYF.

The J gene is TRBJ2-5, the V gene TRBV4-2, with 10 nucleotides matching TRBD2. Germline V gene data show CDR1 as LGHNA and CDR2 as YNFKEQ. The CDR3 consists of 16 residues. The J segment lost 2 bases and the V segment lost 3 bases, leaving 6 bases of the junction unmatched. CDR3 bases: TGTGCCAGCAGCCAGGTACCGGGACTAGCGCAAGAGACCCAGTACTTC. It yields the protein CASSQVPGLAQETQYF.

Concerning this clonotype: At one end the junction does not follow the germline gene, possibly because of a read error. The rearrangement uses TRBV12-3 or TRBV12-4 and TRBJ2-1; D gene ambiguous. The CDR3 is 12 amino acids. The CDR3: CASSVRADEQFF. DNA of the CDR3: TGTGCCAGCAGTGTGAGAGCAGATGAGCAATTCTTC.

V is TRBV13 and J is TRBJ2-3; no reliable D call. The CDR3 length is 14 residues. With 5 bases removed from V and 6 bases from J, the gap between germline ends came to 15 bases. CDR1 is PRHDT, CDR2 FYEKMQ, per germline (reference sequence). CDR3 protein: CASSTRHSADTQYF. CDR3 in DNA: TGTGCCAGCAGCACCCGACACAGCGCGGATACGCAGTATTTT.

The V call is TRBV11-2, the J call TRBJ2-7; TRBD1 might be the D (5 bases). Germline CDR1 and CDR2: SGHAT and FQNNGV. V lost 0 bases and J lost 7, with 10 bases in between. The CDR3 extends over 13 amino acids. As DNA, the CDR3 is TGTGCCAGCAGCTTAGAAGGGGCCGGGGAGCAGTACTTC. Residues: CASSLEGAGEQYF.